Each of the 2 T cell receptor beta chains below was sequenced from the same sample in a study of low-dose radiotherapy and immunotherapy resistance in tumors. The time point is: before trial treatment. First-strand cDNA used TRAV- and TRBV-specific primers, covering alpha and beta chains. A roughly 20-cycle PCR with a constant-region primer and V-primer adapter amplified TCRs. TCRdb reprocessed the reads via MiXCR and lists one record per CDR3 protein. The table records 60,000 to 90,000 distinct CDR3 sequences, around 30% of them present only once. The sample here was PBMCs, taken before treatment. Receptors were obtained from a female donor with ovarian cancer.

Of note for this clonotype: Only one base separates this from a far larger clonotype, so it likely reflects a read error. Written as DNA, the CDR3 is TGTGCCAGCAGCCCCCGGGGACAGGTAAATCTGGATGAGCAGTACTTC. This encodes CASSPRGQVNLDEQYF. V gene TRBV7-9 combines with J gene TRBJ2-5, with TRBD1 matching over 8 bases. After removal of 5 bases from V and 11 bases from J, the junction contained 19 bases not matched to a gene. CDR1 is SEHNR and CDR2 is FQNEAQ in the germline V gene (reference sequence). The CDR3 totals 16 residues.

This chain connects TRBV5-1 to TRBJ2-5; D might be TRBD2 (6 bases). The germline V gene encodes CDR1 SGHRS and CDR2 YFSETQ. Deletions cut 4 bases from V and 1 base from J, with 17 bases between. This CDR3 comprises 16 residues. The CDR3 region is CASSPLGGTGQETQYF. The CDR3 DNA follows: TGCGCCAGCAGCCCCTTGGGGGGAACGGGCCAAGAGACCCAGTACTTC. Full variable domain (outside the CDR3, taken from reference TRBV5-1 and TRBJ2-5): KAGVTQTPRYLIKTRGQQVTLSCSPISGHRSVSWYQQTPGQGLQFLFEYFSETQRNKGNFPGRFSGRQFSNSRSEMNVSTLELGDSALYLCASSPLGGTGQETQYFGPGTRLLVL.